This T cell receptor beta chain was retrieved from a study of siplizumab effects on memory and regulatory T cells. Data came from immunoSEQ multiplex PCR; TCRdb stores just in-frame clones and leaves some out. The table records some 120,000 clones, 90% to 95% of them present only once. The CDR3 contains 13 residues. The germline V gene has CDR1 GTSNPN and CDR2 SVGIG (reference sequence). Unmatched junction bases numbered 4, after V lost 5 bases and J lost 2 bases. Material for sequencing was non-Treg CD4+ T cells sorted from blood. The sequence was collected from a human donor in good health. The chain joins TRBV30 to TRBJ2-3; 7 bases are shared with TRBD1. CDR3 sequence (DNA): TGTGCCTGGTCGACAGGGTCCACAGATACGCAGTATTTT. The encoded protein is CAWSTGSTDTQYF.